These T cell receptor beta chains were read from a single sample in a study of T cell responses to AZD1222 COVID-19 vaccine. The method was immunoSEQ multiplex PCR; TCRdb's version includes in-frame clones alone and lacks a portion of them. Among approximately 100,000 clones, roughly 91% were seen once, and the ten largest hold around 3.5%. The material sequenced was peripheral blood, taken on day 0 of AZD1222 vaccination. These TCRs come from an adult in good health. Each CDR3 is given with its conserved first and last residue. A D gene is named only where the DNA matches it firmly. Part of the rows lack a size; the others show once, few, many or a class for expanded clones.

abundance: few
v_gene: TRBV3-1/TRBV3-2
j_gene: TRBJ2-7
d_gene: .
CDR3aa: CASSLGAGRYEQYF
CDR3nt: TGTGCCAGCAGCTTGGGCGCAGGGAGGTACGAGCAGTACTTC

abundance: .
v_gene: TRBV6-2/TRBV6-3
j_gene: TRBJ1-4
d_gene: TRBD1
CDR3aa: CASSYPAYRGLNEKLFF
CDR3nt: TGTGCCAGCAGTTACCCAGCCTACAGGGGGCTGAATGAAAAACTGTTTTTT

abundance: once
v_gene: TRBV11-2
j_gene: TRBJ2-2
d_gene: .
CDR3aa: CASSLVGRFTGELFF
CDR3nt: TGTGCCAGCAGCTTAGTTGGCAGATTCACCGGGGAGCTGTTTTTT

abundance: .
v_gene: TRBV2
j_gene: TRBJ1-1
d_gene: .
CDR3aa: CASSEEGWSTEAFF
CDR3nt: TGTGCCAGCAGTGAAGAGGGGTGGAGTACTGAAGCTTTCTTT

abundance: .
v_gene: TRBV7-9
j_gene: TRBJ1-1
d_gene: .
CDR3aa: CASSLWGSEAFF
CDR3nt: TGTGCCAGCAGCTTATGGGGTTCTGAAGCTTTCTTT

abundance: .
v_gene: TRBV5-4
j_gene: TRBJ1-3
d_gene: .
CDR3aa: CASSPGQRSGNTIYF
CDR3nt: TGTGCCAGCAGTCCCGGACAGCGCTCTGGAAACACCATATATTTT

abundance: .
v_gene: TRBV5-6
j_gene: TRBJ1-2
d_gene: .
CDR3aa: CASSEGGYGYTF
CDR3nt: TGTGCCAGCAGCGAAGGGGGCTATGGCTACACCTTC

abundance: .
v_gene: TRBV9
j_gene: TRBJ2-3
d_gene: TRBD2
CDR3aa: CASSAGISGGVPTDTQYF
CDR3nt: TGTGCCAGCAGCGCAGGAATTAGCGGGGGGGTTCCCACAGATACGCAGTATTTT

abundance: .
v_gene: TRBV28
j_gene: TRBJ2-7
d_gene: .
CDR3aa: CASSFLDPEYEQYF
CDR3nt: TGTGCCAGCAGTTTCCTGGATCCCGAGTACGAGCAGTACTTC

abundance: .
v_gene: TRBV9
j_gene: TRBJ1-3
d_gene: TRBD1
CDR3aa: CASSATGAGNTIYF
CDR3nt: TGTGCCAGCAGCGCGACAGGGGCTGGAAACACCATATATTTT

abundance: .
v_gene: TRBV29-1
j_gene: TRBJ1-1
d_gene: .
CDR3aa: CSAPEGVTEAFF
CDR3nt: TGCAGCGCACCTGAGGGAGTAACTGAAGCTTTCTTT

abundance: .
v_gene: TRBV5-4
j_gene: TRBJ2-7
d_gene: TRBD1
CDR3aa: CASSLFMGTGEQYF
CDR3nt: TGTGCCAGCAGCTTGTTTATGGGGACAGGCGAGCAGTACTTC

abundance: .
v_gene: TRBV5-5
j_gene: TRBJ2-3
d_gene: .
CDR3aa: CASSSGAFRALTDTQYF
CDR3nt: TGTGCCAGCAGCTCCGGAGCCTTCAGGGCCCTCACAGATACGCAGTATTTT

abundance: .
v_gene: TRBV6-1
j_gene: TRBJ1-4
d_gene: TRBD1
CDR3aa: CASSEFDRGMVTNEKLFF
CDR3nt: TGTGCCAGCAGTGAATTTGACAGGGGCATGGTAACTAATGAAAAACTGTTTTTT

abundance: .
v_gene: TRBV10-2
j_gene: TRBJ1-2
d_gene: TRBD1
CDR3aa: CASTLGEGARGYTF
CDR3nt: TGCGCCAGCACCCTGGGAGAGGGGGCGAGGGGCTACACCTTC

abundance: .
v_gene: TRBV4-3
j_gene: TRBJ2-7
d_gene: TRBD1
CDR3aa: CASSQDLGQASYEQYF
CDR3nt: TGCGCCAGCAGCCAAGATCTGGGACAGGCTTCCTACGAGCAGTACTTC

abundance: .
v_gene: TRBV6-5
j_gene: TRBJ2-7
d_gene: .
CDR3aa: CATWHLTYEQYF
CDR3nt: TGTGCCACTTGGCACTTGACCTACGAGCAGTACTTC

abundance: .
v_gene: TRBV25-1
j_gene: TRBJ1-4
d_gene: .
CDR3aa: CASSDPRGTNEKLFF
CDR3nt: TGTGCCAGCAGTGACCCCAGGGGAACTAATGAAAAACTGTTTTTT

abundance: .
v_gene: TRBV2
j_gene: TRBJ1-1
d_gene: TRBD1
CDR3aa: CASSRDRGNTEAFF
CDR3nt: TGTGCCAGCAGCCGGGACAGGGGGAACACTGAAGCTTTCTTT

abundance: .
v_gene: TRBV25-1
j_gene: TRBJ1-5
d_gene: .
CDR3aa: CASSGRGNQPQHF
CDR3nt: TGTGCCAGCAGTGGAAGGGGAAATCAGCCCCAGCATTTT

abundance: .
v_gene: TRBV13
j_gene: TRBJ2-7
d_gene: .
CDR3aa: CASSLSRDGTPKNYEQYF
CDR3nt: TGTGCCAGCAGCTTAAGTCGCGATGGGACACCTAAAAACTACGAGCAGTACTTC

abundance: .
v_gene: TRBV10-3
j_gene: TRBJ2-2
d_gene: .
CDR3aa: CAISSQGNTGELFF
CDR3nt: TGTGCCATCAGTTCACAGGGGAACACCGGGGAGCTGTTTTTT

abundance: once
v_gene: TRBV19
j_gene: TRBJ1-2
d_gene: .
CDR3aa: CASSTQGLFNGYTF
CDR3nt: TGTGCCAGTAGTACACAGGGTTTGTTTAATGGCTACACCTTC

abundance: few
v_gene: TRBV7-8
j_gene: TRBJ1-4
d_gene: .
CDR3aa: CASSPNGQKLFF
CDR3nt: TGTGCCAGCAGCCCAAACGGTCAAAAACTGTTTTTT

abundance: .
v_gene: TRBV2
j_gene: TRBJ1-5
d_gene: TRBD1
CDR3aa: CASRGGTGAQPQHF
CDR3nt: TGTGCCAGCCGAGGGGGAACAGGGGCTCAGCCCCAGCATTTT

abundance: .
v_gene: TRBV7-6
j_gene: TRBJ2-7
d_gene: TRBD2
CDR3aa: CASSPHFGTSGGSSYEQYF
CDR3nt: TGTGCCAGCAGCCCGCATTTCGGGACTAGCGGGGGAAGCTCCTACGAGCAGTACTTC

abundance: once
v_gene: TRBV2
j_gene: TRBJ1-2
d_gene: .
CDR3aa: CASRIRDSNYGYTF
CDR3nt: TGTGCCAGCAGGATCAGGGACTCTAACTATGGCTACACCTTC

abundance: .
v_gene: TRBV6-2/TRBV6-3
j_gene: TRBJ2-1
d_gene: .
CDR3aa: CASSYRGTSYNEQFF
CDR3nt: TGTGCCAGCAGTTACCGGGGTACCTCCTACAATGAGCAGTTCTTC

abundance: .
v_gene: TRBV4-1
j_gene: TRBJ1-1
d_gene: .
CDR3aa: CASSQGKGGTEAFF
CDR3nt: TGCGCCAGCAGCCAAGGGAAGGGCGGCACTGAAGCTTTCTTT

abundance: .
v_gene: TRBV5-1
j_gene: TRBJ1-2
d_gene: TRBD1
CDR3aa: CASSSTGVGGYTF
CDR3nt: TGCGCCAGCAGCTCGACAGGGGTAGGGGGCTACACCTTC

abundance: .
v_gene: TRBV27
j_gene: TRBJ1-2
d_gene: .
CDR3aa: CASSPAASYGYTF
CDR3nt: TGTGCCAGCAGTCCAGCAGCTAGCTATGGCTACACCTTC

abundance: .
v_gene: TRBV9
j_gene: TRBJ1-4
d_gene: .
CDR3aa: CASTPAGATNEKLFF
CDR3nt: TGTGCCAGCACCCCGGCCGGAGCAACTAATGAAAAACTGTTTTTT

abundance: .
v_gene: TRBV4-2
j_gene: TRBJ2-1
d_gene: TRBD2
CDR3aa: CASSLTSGGAAYNEQFF
CDR3nt: TGTGCCAGCAGCCTTACTAGCGGGGGGGCCGCCTACAATGAGCAGTTCTTC

abundance: .
v_gene: TRBV5-1
j_gene: TRBJ1-1
d_gene: TRBD1
CDR3aa: CASSLATLTGGTEAFF
CDR3nt: TGCGCCAGCAGCTTGGCAACCTTGACAGGGGGCACTGAAGCTTTCTTT

abundance: .
v_gene: TRBV28
j_gene: TRBJ2-7
d_gene: TRBD1
CDR3aa: CASTNRGAQGYF
CDR3nt: TGTGCCAGCACCAACAGGGGGGCCCAGGGGTACTTC

abundance: once
v_gene: TRBV19
j_gene: TRBJ1-2
d_gene: TRBD1
CDR3aa: CASTPGQRRGGYTF
CDR3nt: TGTGCCAGTACGCCGGGACAGCGGAGGGGTGGCTACACCTTC

abundance: .
v_gene: TRBV11-2
j_gene: TRBJ1-1
d_gene: .
CDR3aa: CASSPTGWGTEAFF
CDR3nt: TGTGCCAGCAGCCCTACGGGATGGGGCACTGAAGCTTTCTTT

abundance: .
v_gene: TRBV3-1/TRBV3-2
j_gene: TRBJ1-4
d_gene: .
CDR3aa: CASSDQGSSTEKLFF
CDR3nt: TGTGCCAGCAGCGACCAGGGGAGCAGCACTGAAAAACTGTTTTTT

abundance: .
v_gene: TRBV27
j_gene: TRBJ2-3
d_gene: .
CDR3aa: CASSAQGPPTQYF
CDR3nt: TGTGCCAGCAGTGCCCAGGGGCCCCCGACGCAGTATTTT

abundance: .
v_gene: TRBV5-4
j_gene: TRBJ1-3
d_gene: TRBD1
CDR3aa: CASSFEGALGNTIYF
CDR3nt: TGTGCCAGCAGCTTTGAGGGGGCTCTGGGAAACACCATATATTTT

abundance: .
v_gene: TRBV30
j_gene: TRBJ2-2
d_gene: .
CDR3aa: CASQGSHTGELFF
CDR3nt: TGTGCCTCACAGGGAAGTCACACCGGGGAGCTGTTTTTT